The rows below give T cell receptor beta chains drawn from one sample of a study of blood T cell repertoires in COVID-19. The method was immunoSEQ multiplex PCR; TCRdb's version includes in-frame clones alone and lacks a portion of them. Counted here are around 71,000 clones, 85% to 90% occurring once; the ten biggest clones make up about 4.6%. Input material: peripheral blood. The origin of the receptors is an elderly man with acute or convalescent COVID-19. CDR3s include the opening cysteine and the closing phenylalanine or tryptophan. Fields, in order: V gene, CDR3 protein.

v_gene: TRBV7-2
CDR3aa: CASSLGDFSSGEQYF

v_gene: TRBV28
CDR3aa: CASSFGATSGASRNTQYF

v_gene: TRBV6-5
CDR3aa: CASSPGDRLKSPLHF

v_gene: TRBV7-2
CDR3aa: CASRSTNSNQPQHF

v_gene: TRBV6-5
CDR3aa: CASMVDRDRYNEQFF

v_gene: TRBV18
CDR3aa: CASSPMDSGEKLFF

v_gene: TRBV2
CDR3aa: CASKADADTQYF

v_gene: TRBV5-1
CDR3aa: CASRSQVSSTDTQYF

v_gene: TRBV7-2
CDR3aa: CASSWISGRAYEQYF

v_gene: TRBV10-3
CDR3aa: CAISERGQGTYEQYF

v_gene: TRBV6-5
CDR3aa: CASSAFPTVDEQYF

v_gene: TRBV7-3
CDR3aa: CASSAGQVENEQFF

v_gene: TRBV6-2/TRBV6-3
CDR3aa: CASSYSRETQYF

v_gene: TRBV7-7
CDR3aa: CASREGQGAAQETQYF

v_gene: TRBV5-1
CDR3aa: CASSFTGDYGYTF

v_gene: TRBV19
CDR3aa: CASSIYQGSGYSPLHF

v_gene: TRBV19
CDR3aa: CASSGTGNQPQHF

v_gene: TRBV3-1/TRBV3-2
CDR3aa: CASSQEIAAYNEQFF

v_gene: TRBV6-1
CDR3aa: CASSDIDTQYF

v_gene: TRBV7-9
CDR3aa: CASSSGDSYEQYF

v_gene: TRBV19
CDR3aa: CASSIQGARYGYTF

v_gene: TRBV24-1
CDR3aa: CATSDPKPDTQYF

v_gene: TRBV28
CDR3aa: CASSLQGNQPQHF

v_gene: TRBV19
CDR3aa: CASSIDLRGPGDTQYF

v_gene: TRBV6-5
CDR3aa: CASSYSYWGELGEQYF

v_gene: TRBV19
CDR3aa: CASSIVAGVETQYF

v_gene: TRBV5-4
CDR3aa: CASSRSGSIENEQFF

v_gene: TRBV9
CDR3aa: CASSVGAGVNTEAFF